These T cell receptor beta chains were read from a single sample in a study of CD8+CD57+ T cells in acquired aplastic anemia. TCRdb reprocessed the reads via MiXCR and lists one record per CDR3 protein. The sample carries under 350,000 distinct CDR3 sequences, 56% recorded once. The sample was sorted CD4+, CD8+, or CD8+CD57+ T cells (not recorded which) from PBMCs. These receptors originate from a human donor with aplastic anemia. Each CDR3 is given without its conserved first and last residue.

cdr3_length | j_call | v_call | cdr3_aa
15 | TRBJ2-7 | TRBV29-1 | SVDLGTGDPVSYEQY
14 | TRBJ2-3 | TRBV7-6 | ASSFAEDGRTYTQY
16 | TRBJ1-1 | TRBV25-1 | ASSEWGLSDRVFAEAF
15 | TRBJ2-1 | TRBV20-1 | SARSPTSYSSYNEQF
14 | TRBJ2-7 | TRBV7-8 | ASSPRDRGLSYEQY
13 | TRBJ2-2 | TRBV7-3 | AASLGGPNTGELF
11 | TRBJ1-6 | TRBV19 | ASKAVVDSPLH
11 | TRBJ1-2 | TRBV9 | ASGDRGAYSYT
11 | TRBJ1-6 | TRBV2 | ASSAHSASPLH
13 | TRBJ2-7 | TRBV7-2 | ASSLAAQLTYEQY
13 | TRBJ2-7 | TRBV2 | ASSAHRGRIYEQY
12 | TRBJ2-3 | TRBV7-9 | ASSREAGTDTQY
13 | TRBJ1-2 | TRBV19 | ASSSSVGGAAGYT
12 | TRBJ2-5 | TRBV24-1 | ATSYYRGQETQY
12 | TRBJ2-1 | TRBV2 | ASLRASSSDEQF
14 | TRBJ2-5 | TRBV7-9 | ASSSTAWRIQETQY
13 | TRBJ1-6 | TRBV7-9 | ASSLEGHGLSPLH
11 | TRBJ2-1 | TRBV10-3 | AISTSGNNEQF
12 | TRBJ2-7 | TRBV6-5 | ASSGRGVRGEQY
14 | TRBJ2-2 | TRBV7-7 | ASSPQGQGSQGELF
11 | TRBJ1-2 | TRBV24-1 | ATSDLVGYGYT
10 | TRBJ2-3 | TRBV7-8 | ASSSHTDTQY
9 | TRBJ2-7 | TRBV7-2 | ASSLADEQY
13 | TRBJ2-1 | TRBV11-2 | ASSLAGLSYNEQF
14 | TRBJ2-7 | TRBV5-1 | ASSLATSGIPYEQY
12 | TRBJ2-2 | TRBV7-3 | ASSLIGPAGELF
14 | TRBJ2-7 | TRBV4-1 | ASSQYAGGHNYEQY
13 | TRBJ1-6 | TRBV7-3 | ASSTGTGDNSPLH
12 | TRBJ1-1 | TRBV20-1 | SAKPSIRGTEAF
9 | TRBJ2-2 | TRBV4-1 | ASRGDGELF
11 | TRBJ1-3 | TRBV7-9 | ASSLGGWDTIY
17 | TRBJ1-1 | TRBV4-1 | ASSNPRQDRERTNTEAF
11 | TRBJ1-1 | TRBV2 | AILFGVPTEAF
13 | TRBJ1-6 | TRBV7-8 | ASSLRLGSDSPLH
14 | TRBJ2-7 | TRBV6-6 | ASTIRRSGSYYEQY
15 | TRBJ2-3 | TRBV4-1 | ASSQERRDSSTDTQY
14 | TRBJ2-1 | TRBV25-1 | ASSEIAAGGSDEQF
12 | TRBJ2-1 | TRBV19 | ASGQTSEYNEQF
15 | TRBJ2-6 | TRBV5-5 | ASSLVKGLSGANVLT
11 | TRBJ2-7 | TRBV12-5 | ASGRGSSYEQY
17 | TRBJ2-6 | TRBV7-7 | ASSDRTGTGLSGANVLT
13 | TRBJ2-3 | TRBV24-1 | ATSDMGQSTDTQY
14 | TRBJ1-3 | TRBV6-1 | ASSQGMRGSGNTIY
13 | TRBJ1-6 | TRBV7-8 | ASSPRSGPGSPLH
7 | TRBJ1-2 | TRBV10-3 | AIGTPAS